These 4 T cell receptor beta chains originate from one sample sequenced in a study of human T cells and chemical hapten exposure. Regarding time point: patch test 1, 2 weeks after DPC sensitization. As for treatment: therapeutic diphenylcyclopropenone sensitization with weekly scalp DPC. TCRdb passed the RACE reads through MiXCR, listing each CDR3 protein once. Of around 100,000 distinct CDR3 sequences listed, more than 9.5% were seen once; the top ten hold under 4.5%. Sequencing used whole blood, obtained in connection with sensitization to the hapten diphenylcyclopropenone (DPC). The receptor source for this set is a woman aged 40 to 55 with alopecia areata. Some clones in this sample may be carry-over from other donors' samples.

This chain joins TRBV6-5 and TRBJ2-7; 13 nucleotides line up with TRBD2. V lost 6 bases and J lost 7; bases outside the gene matches: 9. Germline CDR1 MNHEY, CDR2 SVGAGI. The CDR3 is 15 residues long. The CDR3 sequence: CASRPGGTSGKEQYF. For the CDR3, the DNA is TGTGCCAGCAGACCTGGTGGGACTAGCGGGAAAGAGCAGTACTTC.

This clonotype showed up many times. This chain joins TRBV18 and TRBJ1-4; 9 bases match TRBD1. CDR1 is KGHSH, CDR2 LQKENI, per germline. The CDR3 length is 13 residues. The ends lost 4 bases at V and 8 bases at J; junction bases unmatched: 2. CDR3 amino acids: CASSRTGEEKLFF. CDR3 nucleotides: TGTGCCAGCTCACGGACAGGGGAGGAAAAACTGTTTTTT. The variable domain in full, with the rest retrieved from reference TRBV18 and TRBJ1-4, is NAGVMQNPRHLVRRRGQEARLRCSPMKGHSHVYWYRQLPEEGLKFMVYLQKENIIDESGMPKERFSAEFPKEGPSILRIQQVVRGDSAAYFCASSRTGEEKLFFGSGTQLSVL.

The V call is TRBV18, the J call TRBJ1-1; no clear D gene. This CDR3 spans 13 amino acids. The ends were cut back, 1 base at V and 4 bases at J, with 7 bases in the middle. The germline V gene has CDR1 KGHSH and CDR2 LQKENI. The DNA of the CDR3 is TGTGCCAGCTCACCACTCAGCGGCACTGAAGCTTTCTTT. Its protein is CASSPLSGTEAFF. The full variable domain, its missing parts supplied by reference TRBV18 and TRBJ1-1, is NAGVMQNPRHLVRRRGQEARLRCSPMKGHSHVYWYRQLPEEGLKFMVYLQKENIIDESGMPKERFSAEFPKEGPSILRIQQVVRGDSAAYFCASSPLSGTEAFFGQGTRLTVV.

The table lists this clonotype with a few counts. This rearrangement joins TRBV5-8 to TRBJ1-4; no firm D call. The CDR3 sequence is 15 residues long. V shed 9 bases and J shed 8 bases, with 23 bases lying between them. The germline gives CDR1 SGHTS, CDR2 YDEGEE. The DNA of the CDR3 is TGTGCCACCGGATTCTGGGGAGCAGTTGGGGAAAAACTGTTTTTT. It encodes CATGFWGAVGEKLFF.